Sequencing of this T cell receptor (beta chain) was carried out in a study of naive and memory T cell subsets. Notes on the study in general: Diversity fell and Gini index rose from naive through CM, EM, EMRA. Especially in CD8 cells, naive repertoires contained a few larger clonotypes, possibly CD45RA-re-expressing memory cells. Each distinct alpha or beta sequence counts as one clonotype. Findings for naive and memory subsets could not be checked against ground truth.

Both TRBC1 and TRBC2 were covered by a beta constant-region primer of two equimolar oligonucleotides. Nested alpha and beta constant-region primers with the SP2 primer drove four PCR rounds on ligated cDNA. One entry per CDR3 protein results from TCRdb running MiXCR on the UMI-ligation and nested PCR reads. The sample records about 150,000 distinct CDR3 sequences, about 23% being singletons. The sample holds many counts of this clonotype. Its target is not known. Trimming took 2 bases from V and 9 from J, leaving 5 bases between them. Looked up from germline, CDR1 is KGHSH and CDR2 is LQKENI. The CDR3 has 11 amino acids.

Material: naive CD4+ T cells from blood. V gene TRBV18 combines with J gene TRBJ2-1; tentatively, D is TRBD2 (5 bases). The clonotype was recovered from a human donor in good health. The CDR3 is CASSPAGEQFF. Here the CDR3 DNA reads TGTGCCAGCTCACCAGCGGGTGAGCAGTTCTTC.